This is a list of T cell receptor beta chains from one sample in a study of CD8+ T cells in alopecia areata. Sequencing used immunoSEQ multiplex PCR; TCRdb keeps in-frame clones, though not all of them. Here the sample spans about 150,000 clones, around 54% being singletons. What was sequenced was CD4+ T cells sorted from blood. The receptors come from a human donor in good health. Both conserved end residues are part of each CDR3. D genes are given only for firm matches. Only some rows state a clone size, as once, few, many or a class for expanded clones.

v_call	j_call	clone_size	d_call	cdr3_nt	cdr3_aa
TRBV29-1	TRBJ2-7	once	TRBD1	TGCAGCGTTTTCGTCGGACAGGGGGGTACAGGCGAGCAGTACTTC	CSVFVGQGGTGEQYF
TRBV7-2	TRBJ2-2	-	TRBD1	TGTGCCAGCAGCCCCGGGACAGCGAACACCGGGGAGCTGTTTTTT	CASSPGTANTGELFF
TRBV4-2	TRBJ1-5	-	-	TGTGCCAGCAGCCAAGATGGGGAGCGCAATCAGCCCCAGCATTTT	CASSQDGERNQPQHF
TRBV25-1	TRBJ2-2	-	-	TGTGCCAGCTCCCGGGGTGCCGGGGAGCTGTTTTTT	CASSRGAGELFF
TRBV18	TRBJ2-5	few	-	TGTGCCAGCTCACCACCGAACTCTGCAGGGTTAGAGACCCAGTACTTC	CASSPPNSAGLETQYF
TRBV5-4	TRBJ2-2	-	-	TGTGCCAGCAGCTCCGGCTGGGCTAGCAGATACACCGGGGAGCTGTTTTTT	CASSSGWASRYTGELFF
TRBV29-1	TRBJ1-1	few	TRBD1	TGCAGCGCAAGACAGGGTTTGAACACTGAAGCTTTCTTT	CSARQGLNTEAFF
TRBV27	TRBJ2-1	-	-	TGTGCGACAGGCTGGACCTACAATGAGCAGTTCTTC	CATGWTYNEQFF
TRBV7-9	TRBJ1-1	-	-	TGTGCCAGCAGCTTAGCTAACGTGAACACTGAAGCTTTCTTT	CASSLANVNTEAFF
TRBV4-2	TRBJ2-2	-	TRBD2	TGTGCCAGCAGTCGGACTAGCGGGAACACCGGGGAGCTGTTTTTT	CASSRTSGNTGELFF
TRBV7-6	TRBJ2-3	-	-	TGTGCCAGCAGCTTAGCGATCACAGATACGCAGTATTTT	CASSLAITDTQYF
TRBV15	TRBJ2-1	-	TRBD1	TGTGCCACCAGCAGGGCGTCGACAGGGGGGTTTGGGAATGAGCAGTTCTTC	CATSRASTGGFGNEQFF
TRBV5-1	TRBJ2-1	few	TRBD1	TGCGCCAGCAGCTCCGCCGGGACAGGGTCTCTCAATGAGCAGTTCTTC	CASSSAGTGSLNEQFF
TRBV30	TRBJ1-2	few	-	TGTGCCTGGCATGGCGGGGGCTATGGCTACACCTTC	CAWHGGGYGYTF
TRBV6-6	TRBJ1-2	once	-	TGTGCCAGCAGCCGAACGGGTGGCTACACCTTC	CASSRTGGYTF
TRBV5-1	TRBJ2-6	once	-	TGCGCCAGCAGCGTACCCCAGGGGCAGGGGGCCAACGTCCTGACTTTC	CASSVPQGQGANVLTF
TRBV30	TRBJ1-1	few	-	TGTGCCTGGAGTTTACAGGGATTCCCCTCTGTGGCTGAAGCTTTCTTT	CAWSLQGFPSVAEAFF
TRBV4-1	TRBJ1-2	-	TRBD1	TGCGCCAGCAGCCAGGCACAGGGGACTGGCTACACCTTC	CASSQAQGTGYTF
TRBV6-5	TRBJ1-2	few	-	TGTGCCAGCAGTTACGAGGCAGGGCGAGTATGTACCTTC	CASSYEAGRVCTF
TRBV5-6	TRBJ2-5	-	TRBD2	TGTGCCAGCAGCTTGACACTAGCGGGAGATCCCCTCCAGTACTTC	CASSLTLAGDPLQYF
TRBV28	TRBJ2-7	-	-	TGTGCCAGCATGGTCGGAGTCGGGGAGCAGTACTTC	CASMVGVGEQYF
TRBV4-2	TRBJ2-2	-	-	TGTGCCAGCAGCCAAGGGGAAAACAGGGCTACCGGGGAGCTGTTTTTT	CASSQGENRATGELFF
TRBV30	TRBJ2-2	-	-	TGTGCCTGGAGTTCTGGTTTCGGGGAGCTGTTTTTT	CAWSSGFGELFF
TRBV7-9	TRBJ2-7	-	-	TGTGCCAGCAGCTTAGGCCTTCGGGAGCAGTACTTC	CASSLGLREQYF
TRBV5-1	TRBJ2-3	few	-	TGCGCCAGCAGTTCTGTTGCGACCCGCAATACGCAGTATTTT	CASSSVATRNTQYF
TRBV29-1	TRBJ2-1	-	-	TGCAGCGTTGAAAGTCCGGATGAGCAGTTCTTC	CSVESPDEQFF
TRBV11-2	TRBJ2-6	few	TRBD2	TGTGCCAACGCGGGAGTTCCTGGGGCCAACGTCCTGACTTTC	CANAGVPGANVLTF
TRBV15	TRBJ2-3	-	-	TGTGCCACCAGCAGAGACCACGGGGATGCAGATACGCAGTATTTT	CATSRDHGDADTQYF
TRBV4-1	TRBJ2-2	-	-	TGCGCCAGCAGCCCGCGGACAGTAGTCACCGGGGAGCTGTTTTTT	CASSPRTVVTGELFF
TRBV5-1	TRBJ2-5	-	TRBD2	TGCGCCAGCAGCCGGGGATCTAGCGGATCGACCCAAGAGACCCAGTACTTC	CASSRGSSGSTQETQYF
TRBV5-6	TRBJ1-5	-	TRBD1	TGTGCCAGCAGCCGACAGGGGGCCTATCAGCCCCAGCATTTT	CASSRQGAYQPQHF
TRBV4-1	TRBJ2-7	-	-	TGCGCCAGCAGCCAAGCGCGAGGCTACGAGCAGTACTTC	CASSQARGYEQYF
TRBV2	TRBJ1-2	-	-	TGTGCCAGCAAAAATACAGGGAGCCCTCTCACCTTC	CASKNTGSPLTF
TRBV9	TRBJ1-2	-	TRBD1	TGTGCCAGCAGCGCCCCAGGGGGACGCGGCTACACCTTC	CASSAPGGRGYTF
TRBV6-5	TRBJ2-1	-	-	TGTGCCAGCAGTTATGCGACAGGCGCGTCCAATGAGCAGTTCTTC	CASSYATGASNEQFF
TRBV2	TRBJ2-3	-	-	TGTGCCAGCAGGACATATACGCAGTATTTT	CASRTYTQYF
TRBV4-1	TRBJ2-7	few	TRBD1	TGCGCCAGCAGCCAGACGAAGGGGCCCAGGGGGAACGAGCAGTACTTC	CASSQTKGPRGNEQYF
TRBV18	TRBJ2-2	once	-	TGTGCCAGCTCACCATCGATCGCCCGTGGCGGGGAGCTGTTTTTT	CASSPSIARGGELFF
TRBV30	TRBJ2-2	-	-	TGTGCCTGGAGTGTGGGACTTAGATACGGGGAGCTGTTTTTT	CAWSVGLRYGELFF
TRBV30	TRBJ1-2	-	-	TGTGCCTGGAGTGTAATCGTTAACTATGGCTACACCTTC	CAWSVIVNYGYTF
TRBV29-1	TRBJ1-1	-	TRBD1	TGCAGCGCCGGGACAGGGGGCCCCATCGCGGCTTTCTTT	CSAGTGGPIAAFF
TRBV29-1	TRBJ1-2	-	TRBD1	TGCAGCGTTACGTACAGGGGGCAGGGCTATGGCTACACCTTC	CSVTYRGQGYGYTF
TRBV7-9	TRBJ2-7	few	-	TGTGCCAGCAGCTTACCAAACACCCGTGCGGCCTACGAGCAGTACTTC	CASSLPNTRAAYEQYF
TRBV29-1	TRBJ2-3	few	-	TGCTCCACCGGGACAGATACGCAGTATTTT	CSTGTDTQYF
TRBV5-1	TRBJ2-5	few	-	TGCGCCAGCAGCTGCCCGGTGCATACGTACCAAGAGACCCAGTACTTC	CASSCPVHTYQETQYF
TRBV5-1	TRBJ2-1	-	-	TGCGCCAGCAGCTTGGGACAGGGAAGGCCGGGGGTCTTC	CASSLGQGRPGVF
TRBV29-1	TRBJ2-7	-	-	TGCAGCGTTGCGACTAGATTGTCCTACGAGCAGTACTTC	CSVATRLSYEQYF
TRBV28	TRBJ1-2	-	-	TGTGCCAGCAGCGTCGGGACGGAGCATGGCTACACCTTC	CASSVGTEHGYTF
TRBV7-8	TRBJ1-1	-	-	TGTGCCAGCAGGGGAGGCACTGAAGCTTTCTTT	CASRGGTEAFF
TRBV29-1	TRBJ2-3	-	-	TGCAGCGTTGCGACAGATACGCAGTATTTT	CSVATDTQYF
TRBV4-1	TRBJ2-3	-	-	TGCGCCAGCAGCGCCGGGGACGGACGAAGCACAGATACGCAGTATTTT	CASSAGDGRSTDTQYF